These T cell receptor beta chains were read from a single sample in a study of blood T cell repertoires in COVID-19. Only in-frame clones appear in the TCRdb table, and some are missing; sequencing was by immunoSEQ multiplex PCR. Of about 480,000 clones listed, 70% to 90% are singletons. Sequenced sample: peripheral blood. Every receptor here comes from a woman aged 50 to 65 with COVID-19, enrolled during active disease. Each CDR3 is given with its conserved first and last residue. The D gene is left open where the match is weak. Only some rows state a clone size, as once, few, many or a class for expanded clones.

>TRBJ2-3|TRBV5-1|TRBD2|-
CASSLGAGTSLTDTQYF
TGCGCCAGCAGCTTGGGGGCCGGGACTAGCTTAACAGATACGCAGTATTTT
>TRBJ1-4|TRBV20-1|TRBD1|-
CSASKQGGFVANEKLFF
TGCAGTGCTAGTAAACAGGGGGGGTTCGTAGCTAATGAAAAACTGTTTTTT
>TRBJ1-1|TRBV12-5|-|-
CASGPRTAMNTEAFF
TGTGCTAGTGGTCCCCGGACAGCGATGAACACTGAAGCTTTCTTT
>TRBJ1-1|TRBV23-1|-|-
CASSQSTDSNTEAFF
TGCGCCAGCAGTCAATCGACAGATTCGAACACTGAAGCTTTCTTT
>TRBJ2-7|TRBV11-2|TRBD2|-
CASNRLAGGPGDEQYF
TGTGCCAGCAATAGACTAGCGGGGGGTCCGGGCGACGAGCAGTACTTC
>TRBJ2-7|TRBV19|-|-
CASSMRGGEQYF
TGTGCCAGTAGTATGAGGGGAGGCGAGCAGTACTTC
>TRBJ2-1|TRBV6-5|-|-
CASSTRDSRGKQFF
TGTGCCAGCAGTACTCGGGACTCACGAGGAAAGCAGTTCTTC
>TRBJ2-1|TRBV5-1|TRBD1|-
CASSLTGTGHHKGEQFF
TGCGCCAGCAGCTTAACCGGGACAGGGCATCACAAGGGTGAGCAGTTCTTC
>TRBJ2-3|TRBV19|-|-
CASSAYTGRTDTQYF
TGTGCCAGTAGTGCCTACACAGGGCGCACAGATACGCAGTATTTT
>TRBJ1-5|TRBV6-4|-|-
CAGGTEQIPAAYSNQPQHF
TGTGCCGGCGGGACGGAACAGATCCCCGCGGCTTATAGCAATCAGCCCCAGCATTTT
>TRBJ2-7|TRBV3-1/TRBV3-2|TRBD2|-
CASSQVGGDGRRQYF
TGTGCCAGCAGCCAAGTTGGGGGGGATGGACGGAGGCAGTACTTC
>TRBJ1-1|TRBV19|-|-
CASSILQGHGEAFF
TGTGCCAGTAGTATTCTGCAGGGACATGGGGAAGCTTTCTTT
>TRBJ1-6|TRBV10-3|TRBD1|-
CASQGQGPTSYNSPLHF
TGTGCCAGCCAGGGACAGGGTCCTACCTCCTATAATTCACCCCTCCACTTT
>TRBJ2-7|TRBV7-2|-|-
CASSLDVTVIYEQYF
TGTGCCAGCAGCTTAGACGTGACTGTGATTTACGAGCAGTACTTC
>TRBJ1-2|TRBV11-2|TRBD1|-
CASSSGTGAIYYGYTF
TGTGCCAGCAGCTCCGGGACAGGGGCGATCTACTATGGCTACACCTTC
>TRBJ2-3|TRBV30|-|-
CAWSAGSYTQYF
TGTGCCTGGAGCGCGGGGTCTTATACGCAGTATTTT
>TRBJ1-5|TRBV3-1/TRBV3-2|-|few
CASSQRSQPQHF
TGTGCCAGCAGCCAAAGGAGTCAGCCCCAGCATTTT
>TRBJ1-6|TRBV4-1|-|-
CASSQDAGHNSPLHF
TGCGCCAGCAGCCAAGACGCAGGGCATAATTCACCCCTCCACTTT
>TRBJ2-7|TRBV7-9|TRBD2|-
CASSLEGGFDEQYF
TGTGCCAGCAGCTTAGAGGGAGGGTTCGACGAGCAGTACTTC
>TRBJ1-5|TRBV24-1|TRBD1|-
CATSGGQGPYSNQPQHF
TGTGCCACCAGTGGGGGACAGGGACCTTATAGCAATCAGCCCCAGCATTTT
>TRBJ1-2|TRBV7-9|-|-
CASSLAPASLNYGYTF
TGTGCCAGCAGCTTAGCGCCCGCGAGCCTGAACTATGGCTACACCTTC
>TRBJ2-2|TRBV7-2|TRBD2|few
CASSRSGGLITGELFF
TGTGCCAGCAGTCGAAGCGGGGGTTTGATCACCGGGGAGCTGTTTTTT
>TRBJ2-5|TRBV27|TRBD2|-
CASSHPTSGGGSETQYF
TGTGCCAGCAGTCATCCGACTAGCGGGGGGGGATCGGAGACCCAGTACTTC
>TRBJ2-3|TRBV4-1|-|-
CASSLTGGGETDTQYF
TGCGCCAGCAGCCTCACGGGTGGTGGTGAAACAGATACGCAGTATTTT
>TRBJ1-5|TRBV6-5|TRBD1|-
CASSGTVAQPQHF
TGTGCCAGCAGCGGGACAGTCGCTCAGCCCCAGCATTTT
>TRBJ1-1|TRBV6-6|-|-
CASSSPGDTEAFF
TGTGCCAGCAGTTCGCCAGGGGACACTGAAGCTTTCTTT
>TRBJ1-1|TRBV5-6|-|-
CASSLGPGQGTEAFF
TGTGCCAGCAGCTTGGGCCCCGGGCAGGGGACTGAAGCTTTCTTT
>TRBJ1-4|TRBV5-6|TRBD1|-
CASSYGQGGDEKLFF
TGTGCCAGCAGCTACGGACAGGGCGGGGACGAAAAACTGTTTTTT
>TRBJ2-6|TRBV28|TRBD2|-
CASSRPGGMIAGANVLTF
TGTGCCAGCAGCCGGCCGGGGGGTATGATAGCTGGGGCCAACGTCCTGACTTTC
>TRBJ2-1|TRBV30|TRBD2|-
CAWSGQDSGFNEQFF
TGTGCCTGGAGTGGCCAGGATAGCGGGTTCAATGAGCAGTTCTTC
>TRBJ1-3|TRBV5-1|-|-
CASSLAPSGDTIYF
TGCGCCAGCAGCTTGGCCCCCAGCGGGGACACCATATATTTT
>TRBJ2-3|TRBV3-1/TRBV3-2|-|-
CASSQDVTGYTQYF
TGTGCCAGCAGCCAGGACGTCACAGGGTATACGCAGTATTTT
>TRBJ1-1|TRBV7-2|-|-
CASSLEPGANTEAFF
TGTGCCAGCAGCTTAGAGCCAGGGGCGAACACTGAAGCTTTCTTT
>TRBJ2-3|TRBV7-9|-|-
CASSLARSTDTQYF
TGTGCCAGCAGCTTAGCGAGGAGCACAGATACGCAGTATTTT
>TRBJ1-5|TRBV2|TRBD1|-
CASSEEQGGLRSQHF
TGTGCCAGCAGTGAAGAACAGGGGGGTTTGAGGTCCCAGCATTTT
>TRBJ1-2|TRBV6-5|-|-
CASSPTDSQPTRYTF
TGTGCCAGCAGTCCCACGGACAGCCAGCCCACTCGCTACACCTTC
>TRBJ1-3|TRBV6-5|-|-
CASSYQGGGNTIYF
TGTGCCAGCAGCTATCAGGGAGGAGGAAACACCATATATTTT
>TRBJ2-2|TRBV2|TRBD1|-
CASSGQGNTGELFF
TGTGCCAGCTCGGGACAGGGGAACACCGGGGAGCTGTTTTTT
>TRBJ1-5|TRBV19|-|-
CASSQQGAGNQPQHF
TGTGCCAGCTCGCAACAGGGAGCGGGCAATCAGCCCCAGCATTTT
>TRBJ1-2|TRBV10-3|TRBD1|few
CAISDGTGFNYGYTF
TGTGCCATCAGTGATGGGACAGGGTTTAATTATGGCTACACCTTC
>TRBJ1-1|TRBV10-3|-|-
CAISQSQQGNTEAFF
TGTGCCATCAGCCAATCTCAACAGGGGAACACTGAAGCTTTCTTT
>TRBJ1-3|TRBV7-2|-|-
CASSSLKSSGNTIYF
TGTGCCAGCAGCTCGTTAAAGAGCTCTGGAAACACCATATATTTT
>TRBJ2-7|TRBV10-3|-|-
CAIKGTYEQYF
TGTGCCATCAAGGGGACCTACGAGCAGTACTTC
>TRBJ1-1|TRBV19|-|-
CASSPATANTEAFF
TGTGCCAGTAGTCCGGCGACAGCGAACACTGAAGCTTTCTTT
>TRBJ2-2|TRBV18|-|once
CASSEQGFGAGELFF
TGTGCCAGCTCGGAACAGGGTTTCGGAGCCGGGGAGCTGTTTTTT
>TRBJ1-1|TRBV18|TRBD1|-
CASSPLMGDRGRGAEAFF
TGTGCCAGCTCACCCTTAATGGGGGACAGGGGAAGAGGGGCTGAAGCTTTCTTT
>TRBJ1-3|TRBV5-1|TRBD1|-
CASSPRTGGLTIYF
TGCGCCAGCAGCCCACGGACAGGGGGGCTGACCATATATTTT
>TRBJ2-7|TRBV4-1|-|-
CASSPLGTPGSYEQYF
TGCGCCAGCAGCCCCCTTGGGACACCCGGCTCCTACGAGCAGTACTTC
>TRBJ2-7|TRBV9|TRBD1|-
CASSGGQGPYEQYF
TGTGCCAGCAGCGGAGGACAGGGCCCCTACGAGCAGTACTTC
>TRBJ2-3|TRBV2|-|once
CASSETPLTDTQYF
TGTGCCAGCAGCGAGACTCCGCTCACAGATACGCAGTATTTT
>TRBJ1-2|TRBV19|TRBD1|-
CASRDRESVGYGYTF
TGTGCCTCCCGGGACAGGGAATCTGTGGGCTATGGCTACACCTTC
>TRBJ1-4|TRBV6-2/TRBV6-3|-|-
CASSYSIEAAEKLFF
TGTGCCAGCAGTTACTCGATAGAGGCAGCTGAAAAACTGTTTTTT
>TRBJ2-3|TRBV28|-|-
CASSSTGSTDTQYF
TGTGCCAGCAGTTCGACAGGTAGCACAGATACGCAGTATTTT